The rows below give T cell receptor beta chains drawn from one sample of a study of T cells in Graves' hyperthyroidism and ophthalmopathy. TCRdb ran MiXCR on the multiplex PCR reads and lists one entry per CDR3 protein. Found here are 660,000 or so distinct CDR3 sequences, 45% of them singletons; the top ten hold roughly 6.5%. Sample: peripheral blood or thyroid tissue (not recorded which). Receptors were obtained from an adult man with Graves' disease, either hyperthyroidism or ophthalmopathy (not recorded which). CDR3s include the opening cysteine and the closing phenylalanine or tryptophan. A D gene is named only where the DNA matches it firmly. A clone size is listed for some rows: how often the clone was seen (once, few, many), or a class if it is expanded.

>TRBD2|many|TRBJ2-5|TRBV24-1
CATSDLKSGRAEETQYF
TGTGCCACCAGTGATTTGAAGAGCGGGAGAGCAGAAGAGACCCAGTACTTC
>-|-|TRBJ1-1|TRBV20-1
CSASPNTGNTEAFF
TGCAGTGCTAGTCCTAATACAGGAAACACTGAAGCTTTCTTT
>TRBD1|few|TRBJ2-7|TRBV10-3
CAISDPGQSGEQCF
TGTGCCATCAGTGACCCGGGACAGTCAGGCGAGCAGTGCTTC
>-|-|TRBJ1-6|TRBV12-3/TRBV12-4
CTSSLAGRYNSPLHF
TGTACCAGCAGTTTAGCAGGGAGGTATAATTCACCCCTCCACTTT
>TRBD1|many|TRBJ1-2|TRBV7-9
CASSQPGQGAFRGYTF
TGTGCCAGCAGCCAACCTGGACAGGGAGCTTTCCGAGGCTACACCTTC
>TRBD2|-|TRBJ2-7|TRBV2
CASSEGTGQAGERYEQYF
TGTGCCAGCAGTGAAGGGACGGGCCAAGCGGGAGAGAGATACGAGCAGTACTTC
>-|few|TRBJ1-6|TRBV16
CASSHLKNSPLHF
TGTGCCAGCAGCCACCTGAAGAATTCACCCCTCCACTTT
>-|-|TRBJ1-2|TRBV9
CASSSAEIHGYTF
TGTGCCAGCAGCTCAGCTGAAATCCATGGCTACACCTTC
>TRBD1|-|TRBJ2-7|TRBV7-3
CASSIGGQGHYEQYF
TGTGCCAGCAGCATTGGCGGACAGGGCCACTACGAGCAGTACTTC
>-|-|TRBJ2-2|TRBV4-1
CASGEIGGSDTGELFF
TGCGCCAGCGGGGAAATTGGCGGGTCGGACACCGGGGAGCTGTTTTTT
>-|-|TRBJ1-5|TRBV25-1
CASSPMGDQPQHF
TGTGCCAGCAGCCCAATGGGGGATCAGCCCCAGCATTTT
>TRBD1|-|TRBJ2-7|TRBV12-3/TRBV12-4
CASGLDRAAESEQYF
TGTGCCAGCGGCTTGGACAGGGCAGCGGAAAGCGAGCAGTACTTC
>-|-|TRBJ1-2|TRBV11-2
CASSHRQVFPNYGYTF
TGTGCCAGCAGCCATCGACAGGTCTTTCCTAACTATGGCTACACCTTC
>-|-|TRBJ1-2|TRBV19
CASSIGRGNYGYTF
TGTGCCAGTAGTATAGGGAGGGGTAACTATGGCTACACCTTC
>-|-|TRBJ1-4|TRBV19
CASSIFSGIGEKLFF
TGTGCCAGTAGTATATTTTCAGGGATCGGCGAAAAACTGTTTTTT
>TRBD1|once|TRBJ1-5|TRBV7-9
CASSFSLGQGGNYEHF
TGTGCCAGCAGCTTCTCTTTGGGGCAGGGGGGGAACTACGAGCATTTT
>-|-|TRBJ1-2|TRBV19
CASSIGLGGYTF
TGTGCCAGTAGTATAGGTCTGGGCGGCTACACCTTC
>TRBD1|-|TRBJ1-2|TRBV15
CAKTGVYGYTF
TGTGCCAAGACAGGGGTATATGGCTACACCTTC
>TRBD1|-|TRBJ2-7|TRBV6-6
CASSYADREEQYF
TGTGCCAGCAGTTACGCCGACAGGGAGGAGCAGTACTTC
>-|-|TRBJ1-5|TRBV6-1
CASTPGRSNQPQHF
TGTGCCAGCACACCGGGACGGAGCAATCAGCCCCAGCATTTT
>-|-|TRBJ2-2|TRBV2
CASRLRAGELFF
TGTGCCAGCAGACTCAGGGCAGGGGAGCTGTTTTTT
>TRBD1|few|TRBJ2-7|TRBV6-5
CASSPTGQGLYEQYF
TGTGCCAGCAGTCCTACGGGACAGGGACTCTACGAGCAGTACTTC
>-|-|TRBJ1-6|TRBV7-2
CARGQGLSPLHF
TGTGCCAGGGGGCAGGGCCTTTCACCCCTCCACTTT
>-|-|TRBJ1-1|TRBV5-8
CASSLVLLRDTEAFF
TGTGCCAGCAGCTTGGTTCTTCTAAGGGACACTGAAGCTTTCTTT
>-|few|TRBJ2-6|TRBV19
CASSMFRGAGANVLTF
TGTGCCAGTAGTATGTTCAGAGGGGCTGGGGCCAACGTCCTGACTTTC
>-|-|TRBJ1-1|TRBV14
CASSHGDGMNTEAFF
TGTGCCAGCAGCCATGGGGACGGAATGAACACTGAAGCTTTCTTT
>TRBD1|-|TRBJ2-5|TRBV6-1
CASRPGQGVSETQYF
TGTGCCAGCAGGCCGGGACAGGGAGTATCAGAGACCCAGTACTTC
>-|few|TRBJ1-5|TRBV7-4
CASSRCLSRDRSNQPQHF
TGTGCCAGCAGCCGATGTCTCTCTCGAGACAGGAGCAATCAGCCCCAGCATTTT
>-|-|TRBJ2-7|TRBV5-8
CASSLALTGWDEQYF
TGTGCCAGCAGCTTGGCCCTAACAGGGTGGGACGAGCAGTACTTC
>-|-|TRBJ1-1|TRBV7-9
CASSFHNTEAFF
TGTGCCAGCAGCTTTCATAACACTGAAGCTTTCTTT
>-|-|TRBJ1-3|TRBV10-3
CAIMEDGYTIYF
TGTGCCATCATGGAGGACGGATACACCATATATTTT
>-|-|TRBJ1-5|TRBV7-2
CASSLNTNSNQPQHF
TGTGCCAGCAGCCTTAACACGAATAGCAATCAGCCCCAGCATTTT
>-|-|TRBJ2-5|TRBV7-2
CASKSEGRETQYF
TGTGCCAGCAAATCCGAGGGTCGGGAGACCCAGTACTTC
>TRBD1|-|TRBJ2-7|TRBV29-1
CSVEEGQGGGEQYF
TGCAGCGTTGAAGAAGGACAGGGTGGCGGCGAGCAGTACTTC
>TRBD2|few|TRBJ2-7|TRBV29-1
CSVEDLGLAGEGEQYF
TGCAGCGTTGAAGATCTGGGACTAGCGGGAGAGGGCGAGCAGTACTTC
>TRBD1|few|TRBJ2-5|TRBV20-1
CSARDRGSETQYF
TGCAGTGCCCGGGACAGGGGATCTGAGACCCAGTACTTC
>-|few|TRBJ1-2|TRBV10-1
CASLLRGMVYGYTF
TGCGCCAGCCTCCTCAGGGGAATGGTCTATGGCTACACCTTC
>-|many|TRBJ1-2|TRBV19
CASEYRLGDYGYTF
TGTGCCAGTGAGTACCGGCTTGGGGACTATGGCTACACCTTC
>TRBD1|many|TRBJ1-5|TRBV2
CASSFWTGTIDQPQHF
TGTGCCAGCAGTTTTTGGACAGGGACAATCGATCAGCCCCAGCATTTT
>-|few|TRBJ1-3|TRBV14
CASSQGLGNTIYF
TGTGCCAGCAGCCAAGGCCTAGGAAACACCATATATTTT
>-|-|TRBJ1-1|TRBV7-8
CASSLGVGKTEAFF
TGTGCCAGCAGCTTAGGAGTTGGTAAGACTGAAGCTTTCTTT
>-|-|TRBJ1-6|TRBV2
CAGNGDGNSPLHF
TGTGCCGGCAATGGGGACGGGAATTCACCCCTCCACTTT
>TRBD1|-|TRBJ2-7|TRBV6-5
CASSYSKPRGNSYEQYF
TGTGCCAGCAGTTACTCGAAGCCCAGGGGGAACTCCTACGAGCAGTACTTC
>-|-|TRBJ1-6|TRBV9
CASSVESGAATDSPLHF
TGTGCCAGCAGCGTAGAGTCTGGGGCCGCAACGGATTCACCCCTCCACTTT
>-|-|TRBJ1-1|TRBV15
CATSRDRGHRVDTEAFF
TGTGCCACCAGCAGAGATCGGGGACATAGGGTGGACACTGAAGCTTTCTTT
>-|many|TRBJ2-5|TRBV24-1
CATSPGAVLQETQYF
TGTGCCACCAGCCCCGGGGCAGTGCTCCAAGAGACCCAGTACTTC
>-|many|TRBJ2-5|TRBV5-1
CASSPSGDSETQYF
TGCGCCAGCAGCCCGTCAGGTGACTCGGAGACCCAGTACTTC
>TRBD1|-|TRBJ1-1|TRBV13
CASSLGTGGRSTEAFF
TGTGCCAGCAGCTTAGGGACAGGGGGTCGGAGCACTGAAGCTTTCTTT
>-|-|TRBJ2-2|TRBV6-5
CASHGPGELFF
TGTGCCAGCCACGGGCCCGGGGAGCTGTTTTTT